These T cell receptor beta chains were read from a single sample in a study of T cell repertoires in cytomegalovirus infection. TCRdb re-called the reads through MiXCR, storing one row per CDR3 protein. The sample contains around 530,000 distinct CDR3 sequences, approximately 26% of which appear only once. The sample consisted of PBMCs. These receptor sequences come from a human donor in good health (CMV status not recorded). Some clones in this sample may be carry-over from other donors' samples. Each CDR3 is given with its conserved first and last residue.

J gene,V gene,CDR3 protein
TRBJ2-1,TRBV7-9,CASSSGLAGGDGNEQFF
TRBJ2-5,TRBV6-6,CASSYWGDFGEGETQYF
TRBJ1-3,TRBV7-9,CASSLEFGNSGNTIYF
TRBJ1-5,TRBV28,CASSLGSRGGQPQHF
TRBJ2-1,TRBV12-5,CASGLALTGWNEQFF
TRBJ1-1,TRBV6-2/TRBV6-3,CASSYYGITEAFF
TRBJ1-2,TRBV4-3,CASSQVDRADGYTF
TRBJ2-5,TRBV6-1,CASGPQGAETQYF
TRBJ2-7,TRBV7-2,CASSLVGFEGEQYF
TRBJ2-3,TRBV30,CAWEDWDTQYF
TRBJ2-4,TRBV9,CASSPSQRLAGEKNIQYF
TRBJ2-5,TRBV28,CATGEPQETQYF
TRBJ2-2,TRBV20-1,CSAPPQTSGSKAGELFF
TRBJ2-1,TRBV2,CASSARLASEQFF
TRBJ2-7,TRBV19,CASSPGKAYEQYF
TRBJ2-1,TRBV24-1,CATSDLSQGRNEQFF
TRBJ1-1,TRBV7-9,CASSLVQGARTEAFF
TRBJ2-1,TRBV6-1,CASSELGPLFF
TRBJ2-7,TRBV15,CATSRVVPEEQYF
TRBJ1-1,TRBV30,CAWSEGVVTFF
TRBJ2-1,TRBV6-6,CASNNDRGEYNEQFF
TRBJ2-1,TRBV27,CASNIAGGINEQFF
TRBJ2-2,TRBV20-1,CSAVRDWNTGELFF
TRBJ1-5,TRBV5-6,CASSRDIFRVNQPQHF
TRBJ1-3,TRBV5-1,CASRLDSNSGNTIYF
TRBJ2-1,TRBV28,CASSTPSSGSRNEQFF
TRBJ2-7,TRBV28,CASRAGGPSYEQYF
TRBJ2-1,TRBV6-6,CATISGSLYNEQFF
TRBJ2-3,TRBV7-6,CASSLMTVRTDTQYF